The source of this T cell receptor (beta chain) is a study of response to subunit inactivated influenza vaccine. One entry per CDR3 protein, called by TCRdb with MiXCR from the RT-PCR reads. The top ten hold around 10% of the sample, which has 450,000 to 700,000 distinct CDR3 sequences, about 15% seen once. The CDR3 is 16 amino acids. V lost 0 bases and J 4 bases, leaving 12 bases between the germline ends. Per germline, CDR1 LNHNV and CDR2 YYDKDF (reference sequence). The sample holds a few counts of this clonotype. The target antigen is unknown. Study conclusions and caveats: Authors suggested each seasonal influenza vaccination recruits few new T cells.

The source of this sequence is a man in his fifties who received an inactivated influenza vaccine. This specimen consisted of PBMCs from blood, obtained less than 13 days after vaccination. The chain joins TRBV15 to TRBJ2-2; D is tentatively TRBD1 or TRBD2 (5 bases each). In nucleotides, the CDR3 is TGTGCCACCAGCAGAGATGCCCAGGGAGTCACCGGGGAGCTGTTTTTT. Translation: CATSRDAQGVTGELFF.